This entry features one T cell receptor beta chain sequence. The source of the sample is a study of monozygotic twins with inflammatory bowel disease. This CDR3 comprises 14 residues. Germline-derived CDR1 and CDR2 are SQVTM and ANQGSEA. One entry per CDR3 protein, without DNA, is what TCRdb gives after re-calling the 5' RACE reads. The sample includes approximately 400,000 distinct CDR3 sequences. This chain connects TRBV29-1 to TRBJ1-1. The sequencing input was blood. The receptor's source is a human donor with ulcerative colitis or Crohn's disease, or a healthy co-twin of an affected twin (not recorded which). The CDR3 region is CSVDDLRGYTEAFF.